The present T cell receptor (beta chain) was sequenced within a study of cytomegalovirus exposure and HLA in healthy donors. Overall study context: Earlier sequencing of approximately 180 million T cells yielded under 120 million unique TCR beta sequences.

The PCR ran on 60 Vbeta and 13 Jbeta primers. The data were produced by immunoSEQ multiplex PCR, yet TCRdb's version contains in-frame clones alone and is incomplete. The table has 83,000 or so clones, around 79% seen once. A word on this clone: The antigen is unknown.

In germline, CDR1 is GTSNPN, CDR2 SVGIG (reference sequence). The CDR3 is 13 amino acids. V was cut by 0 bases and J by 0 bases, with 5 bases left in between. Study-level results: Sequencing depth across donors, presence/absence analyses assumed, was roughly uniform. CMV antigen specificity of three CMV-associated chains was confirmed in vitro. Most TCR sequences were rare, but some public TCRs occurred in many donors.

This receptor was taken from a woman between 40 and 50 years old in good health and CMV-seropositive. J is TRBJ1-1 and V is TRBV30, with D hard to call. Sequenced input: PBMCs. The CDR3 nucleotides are TGTGCCTGGAGTGTACATTTGAACACTGAAGCTTTCTTT. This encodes CAWSVHLNTEAFF.